The 23 T cell receptor beta chains presented below share a single source sample, sequenced in a study of cytomegalovirus exposure and HLA in healthy donors. Primers included in the PCR were 60 Vbeta and 13 Jbeta primers. Sequenced by immunoSEQ multiplex PCR; TCRdb stores in-frame clones only, minus some. This sample has 140,000 or so clones, with approximately 79% found just once. The sample comprised PBMCs. The receptor set was obtained from a man aged 18 to 29 in good health and CMV-seropositive.

This clone was seen a handful of times. The V call is TRBV6-1, the J call TRBJ1-2, with TRBD1 as a possible D gene (5 bases). CDR1 is MNHNS, CDR2 SASEGT, per germline. V was trimmed by 7 bases and J by 0 bases, leaving 15 bases between them. The CDR3 consists of 15 residues. CDR3 sequence (DNA): TGTGCCAGCAATAAGAACAGGAACGCTAACTATGGCTACACCTTC. Protein sequence: CASNKNRNANYGYTF.

This clone was detected only a few times. This sequence joins TRBV6-5 and TRBJ1-6, with D uncertain. The CDR3 length is 15 residues. CDR1 and CDR2 from the germline V gene are MNHEY and SVGAGI. Trimming removed 0 bases from V and 7 bases from J, with 10 bases in between. The chain's CDR3 is CASSYSFTANSPLHF. CDR3 DNA sequence: TGTGCCAGCAGTTACTCGTTCACAGCCAATTCACCCCTCCACTTT.

Points on this clone: Compared with germline, one end of the junction differs, possibly owing to a read error. The V gene is TRBV6-1, the J gene TRBJ2-7; 9 bases line up with TRBD1. The CDR3 totals 17 residues. CDR1 is MNHNS, CDR2 SASEGT, per germline. The CDR3 spells CASRERDTGTGPYEQYF. The CDR3 region has the DNA TGTGCCAGCCGTGAGAGGGACACTGGGACAGGGCCCTACGAGCAGTACTTC.

CDR3 in amino acids: CASSPAAGGNEKLFF. The CDR3, as DNA: TGTGCCAGCAGCCCCGCCGCAGGGGGGAATGAAAAACTGTTTTTT. The V call is TRBV4-2, the J call TRBJ1-4, with 7 bases identical to TRBD1. The germline gives CDR1 LGHNA, CDR2 YNFKEQ. The CDR3 runs 15 residues. V shed 4 bases, J shed 5 bases, and the junction held 7 bases outside the gene matches.

J is TRBJ2-1 and V is TRBV28; TRBD2 might be the D (6 bases). CDR1 MDHEN and CDR2 SYDVKM come from the germline V gene. The CDR3 covers 16 residues. V was cut by 8 bases and J by 7 bases, with 24 bases left in between. CDR3 sequence (DNA): TGTGCCAGCCATCGGGGGATTCTAGCCTCTCGAAATGAGCAGTTCTTC. Its protein is CASHRGILASRNEQFF.

This sequence joins TRBV4-2 and TRBJ1-2; a weak D match, TRBD1 (5 bases). The CDR3 extends over 14 amino acids. Germline V CDR1 and CDR2: LGHNA, YNFKEQ. The ends were cut back, 2 bases at V and 4 bases at J, with 11 bases in the middle. The CDR3 DNA reads TGTGCCAGCAGCCAATTAGACAGAGTCTATGGCTACACCTTC. Residues: CASSQLDRVYGYTF.

The rearrangement uses TRBV7-9 and TRBJ2-3; D is unresolved. Trimming cost V 6 bases and J 8 bases, with 12 bases left between them. The CDR3 length is 12 residues. CDR1 and CDR2 (germline): SEHNR, FQNEAQ (reference sequence). The CDR3 region is CASSSRGATQYF. CDR3 DNA: TGTGCCAGCAGTAGCAGAGGAGCTACGCAGTATTTT. The variable domain in full, completed from reference TRBV7-9 and TRBJ2-3, reads DTGVSQNPRHKITKRGQNVTFRCDPISEHNRLYWYRQTLGQGPEFLTYFQNEAQLEKSRLLSDRFSAERPKGSFSTLEIQRTEQGDSAMYLCASSSRGATQYFGPGTRLTVL.

Worth noting for this clone: Mismatch with germline at one junction end may stem from a read error. The same CDR3 can be traced to other DNA sequences in this sample. The chain links TRBV28 to TRBJ1-6, with a weak D call TRBD1 (6 bases). This CDR3 spans 17 amino acids. Germline CDR1 reads MDHEN; CDR2 reads SYDVKM. For the CDR3, the DNA is TGTGCCAGCAGTTTATCAGGGACACCCTCCTATAATTCCCCCCTCCACTTT. Translating gives CASSLSGTPSYNSPLHF.

This chain links TRBV27 with TRBJ2-3; D is uncertain. Germline lookup yields CDR1 MNHEY and CDR2 SMNVEV (reference sequence). The CDR3 is made up of 13 amino acids. V lost 3 bases, J lost 6 bases, and 10 bases lay in between. CDR3: CASSLVDWDTQYF. As DNA, the CDR3 is TGTGCCAGCAGTTTGGTCGACTGGGATACGCAGTATTTT.

The chain employs TRBV5-1 and TRBJ2-1, with TRBD2 identical over 7 bases. Trimming took 4 bases from V and 0 from J; bases not matched to a gene: 4. The CDR3 contains 15 residues. From germline, CDR1 is SGHRS and CDR2 YFSETQ. CDR3 sequence: CASSAAGDSYNEQFF. The CDR3 nucleotides read TGCGCCAGCAGCGCGGCGGGGGACTCCTACAATGAGCAGTTCTTC.

The chain recombines TRBV19 with TRBJ2-3; possible D gene TRBD2, 7 bases. The CDR3 consists of 16 residues. With 4 bases removed from V and 0 bases from J, the gap between germline ends came to 14 bases. The germline V gene has CDR1 LNHDA and CDR2 SQIVND (reference sequence). The chain's CDR3 is CASSTQGRGSTDTQYF. The DNA for the CDR3 is TGTGCCAGTAGTACCCAGGGGCGGGGGAGCACAGATACGCAGTATTTT. Full variable domain (missing parts from reference TRBV19 and TRBJ2-3): DGGITQSPKYLFRKEGQNVTLSCEQNLNHDAMYWYRQDPGQGLRLIYYSQIVNDFQKGDIAEGYSVSREKKESFPLTVTSAQKNPTAFYLCASSTQGRGSTDTQYFGPGTRLTVL.

This clone was picked up a small number of times. The chain is built from TRBV5-4 and TRBJ2-7, with 9 bases lining up with TRBD2. The CDR3 extends over 16 amino acids. CDR1 and CDR2 (germline): SGHNT, YYREEE (reference sequence). The junction had 9 bases not matched to a gene; V was cut back by 4 bases and J by 1 base. CDR3 amino acids: CASSPVAGVGSYEQYF. As DNA, the CDR3 is TGTGCCAGCAGCCCCGTAGCGGGAGTTGGATCCTACGAGCAGTACTTC.

This clone was detected only once. The chain combines TRBV11-2 with TRBJ2-7; 10 bases map to TRBD1. Trimming at V came to 7 bases and at J to 2 bases, leaving 5 bases not matched to a gene. The CDR3 is 14 residues long. Germline V lookup: CDR1 SGHAT, CDR2 FQNNGV. The CDR3 nucleotides are TGTGCCAGCAACCGACAGGGGGCCACCTACGAGCAGTACTTC. Its protein product is CASNRQGATYEQYF. The whole variable domain, remainder taken from reference TRBV11-2 and TRBJ2-7, is EAGVAQSPRYKIIEKRQSVAFWCNPISGHATLYWYQQILGQGPKLLIQFQNNGVVDDSQLPKDRFSAERLKGVDSTLKIQPAKLEDSAVYLCASNRQGATYEQYFGPGTRLTVT.

This sequence joins TRBV5-4 and TRBJ2-1; a possible D gene is TRBD2 (7 bases). The CDR3 extends over 14 amino acids. Trimming cost V 1 base and J 9 bases, with 14 bases left between them. Germline-derived CDR1 and CDR2 are SGHNT and YYREEE (reference sequence). CDR3 in amino acids: CASSLRGAPGEQFF. CDR3 in DNA: TGTGCCAGCAGCTTGCGGGGGGCACCGGGTGAGCAGTTCTTC.

Note on this clone: As the CDR3 is not closed by the conserved phenylalanine or tryptophan, this likely results from a read error. The chain uses TRBV6-5 and TRBJ2-3, with TRBD2 matching 11 bases. V shed 2 bases, J shed 5 bases, and the junction held 3 bases outside the gene matches. The CDR3 loop spans 15 amino acids. Per germline, CDR1 MNHEY and CDR2 SVGAGI. The CDR3 nucleotides are TGTGCCAGCAGTTACACTAGCGGGAGCCAAGATACGCAGTATGTT. Its translation is CASSYTSGSQDTQYV.

This clone has only one observation. The V gene is TRBV6-6, the J gene TRBJ2-2; TRBD1 aligns across 11 bases. The germline V gene has CDR1 MNHNY and CDR2 SVGAGI (reference sequence). V was pared by 5 bases and J by 3 bases, with 2 bases of the junction left unmatched. The CDR3 consists of 15 residues. The CDR3 bases are TGTGCCAGCAGTGGACAGGGGGCGGACACCGGGGAGCTGTTTTTT. Protein product: CASSGQGADTGELFF.

The V gene is TRBV5-6, the J gene TRBJ2-3; 10 bases match TRBD1. Germline CDR1 SGHDT, CDR2 YYEEEE. The V gene end was trimmed by 4 bases and the J gene end by 8 bases; junction bases not matched to a gene: 7. The CDR3 is 14 amino acids. The CDR3 nucleotides are TGTGCCAGCAGCATCGGACAGGGGGGGGTTACGCAGTATTTT. Protein: CASSIGQGGVTQYF. Based on the CDR3 plus reference TRBV5-6 and TRBJ2-3, the full variable domain is DAGVTQSPTHLIKTRGQQVTLRCSPKSGHDTVSWYQQALGQGPQFIFQYYEEEERQRGNFPDRFSGHQFPNYSSELNVNALLLGDSALYLCASSIGQGGVTQYFGPGTRLTVL.

The rearrangement joins TRBV10-1 to TRBJ2-6; D is possibly TRBD2 (5 bases). V was trimmed by 3 bases and J by 2 bases, leaving 8 bases between them. The CDR3 contains 15 residues. Germline V gene data show CDR1 as WNHNN and CDR2 as SYGVQD (reference sequence). As DNA, the CDR3 is TGCGCCAGCAGTGATACCGGGACTGGGGCCAACGTCCTGACTTTC. It specifies CASSDTGTGANVLTF.

CDR3 nucleotides: TGTGCCAGCAGCTTAGACGGGACAGGGGCCTACGAGCAGTACTTC. This sequence encodes CASSLDGTGAYEQYF. The rearrangement joins TRBV7-9 to TRBJ2-7; 10 nucleotides line up with TRBD1. The CDR3 sequence is 15 residues long. Trimming removed 1 base from V and 2 bases from J; junction bases left unmatched: 2. Germline lookup yields CDR1 SEHNR and CDR2 FQNEAQ (reference sequence).

This clone was recorded a few times. The rearrangement uses TRBV29-1 and TRBJ2-1, with 7 bases fitting TRBD2. J lost 3 bases, V lost 6 bases, and 14 bases had no gene match. CDR3 length: 16 residues. Germline values: CDR1 SQVTM, CDR2 ANQGSEA. Written as DNA, the CDR3 is TGCAGCGTGCCCGACGGTGCGGGAGAAATCTACAATGAGCAGTTCTTC. It is translated as CSVPDGAGEIYNEQFF.

The chain uses TRBV19 and TRBJ2-3; tentative D call: TRBD2 (5 bases). V was clipped by 3 bases and J by 8 bases, with 12 bases between them. Per the germline V gene, CDR1 is LNHDA and CDR2 is SQIVND (reference sequence). The CDR3 length is 13 residues. The CDR3 is CASSIGRGGTQYF. The CDR3 nucleotides read TGTGCCAGTAGTATTGGCCGGGGTGGTACGCAGTATTTT.

This clone showed up just a few times. CDR3 sequence reads: CASHRTGSGYTF. DNA of the CDR3: TGTGCCAGCCATAGGACAGGGTCTGGCTACACCTTC. The chain employs TRBV2 and TRBJ1-2; 8 bases match TRBD1. V shed 8 bases and J 7 bases; nucleotides not matched to a gene: 6. This CDR3 spans 12 amino acids. The germline V gene has CDR1 SNHLY and CDR2 FYNNEI.

V gene TRBV15 combines with J gene TRBJ2-1; 7 bases align to TRBD2. The CDR3 has 12 amino acids. Trimming removed 1 base from V and 15 bases from J; junction bases left unmatched: 6. Germline V gene lookup returns CDR1 LNHNV and CDR2 YYDKDF (reference sequence). CDR3: CATSRVLAERFF. The CDR3 DNA reads as TGTGCCACCAGCAGAGTGCTAGCGGAACGGTTCTTC.